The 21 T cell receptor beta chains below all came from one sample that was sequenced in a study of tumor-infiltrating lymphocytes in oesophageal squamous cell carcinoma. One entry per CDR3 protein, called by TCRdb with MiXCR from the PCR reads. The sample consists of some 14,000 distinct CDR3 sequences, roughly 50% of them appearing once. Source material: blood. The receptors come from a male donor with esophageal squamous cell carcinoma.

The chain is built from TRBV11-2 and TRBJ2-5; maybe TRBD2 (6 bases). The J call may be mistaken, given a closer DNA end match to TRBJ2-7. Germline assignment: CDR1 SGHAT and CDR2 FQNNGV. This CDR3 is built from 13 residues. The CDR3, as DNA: TGTGCCAGCAGCTTGGGGGGACCTTACGAGCAGTACTTC. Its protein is CASSLGGPYEQYF.

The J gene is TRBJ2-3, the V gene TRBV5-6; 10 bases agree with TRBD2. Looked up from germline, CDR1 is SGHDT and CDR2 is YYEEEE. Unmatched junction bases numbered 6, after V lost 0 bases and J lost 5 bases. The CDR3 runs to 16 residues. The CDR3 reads CASSLGLAGGLDTQYF. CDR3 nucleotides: TGTGCCAGCAGCTTGGGACTAGCGGGCGGCCTAGATACGCAGTATTTT.

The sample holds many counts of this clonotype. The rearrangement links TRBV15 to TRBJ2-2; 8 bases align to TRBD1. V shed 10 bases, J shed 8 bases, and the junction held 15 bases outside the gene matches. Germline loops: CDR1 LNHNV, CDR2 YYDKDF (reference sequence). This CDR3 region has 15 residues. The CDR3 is CASETGAPTRGELFF. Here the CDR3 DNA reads TGTGCCAGTGAGACAGGGGCTCCCACCAGAGGGGAGCTGTTTTTT. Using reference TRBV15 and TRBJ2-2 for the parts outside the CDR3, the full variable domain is DAMVIQNPRYQVTQFGKPVTLSCSQTLNHNVMYWYQQKSSQAPKLLFHYYDKDFNNEADTPDNFQSRRPNTSFCFLDIRSPGLGDTAMYLCASETGAPTRGELFFGEGSRLTVL.

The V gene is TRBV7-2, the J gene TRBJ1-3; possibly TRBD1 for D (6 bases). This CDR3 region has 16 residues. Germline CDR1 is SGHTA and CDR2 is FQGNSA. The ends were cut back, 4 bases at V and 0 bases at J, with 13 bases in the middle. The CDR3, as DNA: TGTGCCAGCAGCTACACAGGGTTGAGCTCTGGAAACACCATATATTTT. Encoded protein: CASSYTGLSSGNTIYF.

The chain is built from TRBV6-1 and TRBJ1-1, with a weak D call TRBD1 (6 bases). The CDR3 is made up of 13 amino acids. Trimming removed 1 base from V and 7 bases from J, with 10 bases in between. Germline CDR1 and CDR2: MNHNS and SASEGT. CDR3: CASSEEGGGEAFF. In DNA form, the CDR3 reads TGTGCCAGCAGTGAAGAAGGGGGAGGTGAAGCTTTCTTT.

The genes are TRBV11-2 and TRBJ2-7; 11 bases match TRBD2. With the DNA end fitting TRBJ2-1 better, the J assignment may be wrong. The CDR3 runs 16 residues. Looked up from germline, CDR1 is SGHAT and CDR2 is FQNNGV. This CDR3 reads CASSLSPLAGEGEQFF. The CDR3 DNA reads TGTGCCAGCAGCTTATCCCCACTAGCGGGAGAGGGTGAGCAGTTCTTC.

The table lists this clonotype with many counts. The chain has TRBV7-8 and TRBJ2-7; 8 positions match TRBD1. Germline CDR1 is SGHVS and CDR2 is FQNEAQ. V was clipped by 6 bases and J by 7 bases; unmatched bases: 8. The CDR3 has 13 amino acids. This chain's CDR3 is CASSSDRDGEQYF. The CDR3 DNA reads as TGTGCCAGCAGTTCGGACAGGGACGGTGAGCAGTACTTC.

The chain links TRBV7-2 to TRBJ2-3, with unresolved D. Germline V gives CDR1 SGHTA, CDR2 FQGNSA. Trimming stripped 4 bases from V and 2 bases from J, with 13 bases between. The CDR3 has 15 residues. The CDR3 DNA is TGTGCCAGCAGCTCCCGCCTCATCAACACAGATACGCAGTATTTT. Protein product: CASSSRLINTDTQYF.

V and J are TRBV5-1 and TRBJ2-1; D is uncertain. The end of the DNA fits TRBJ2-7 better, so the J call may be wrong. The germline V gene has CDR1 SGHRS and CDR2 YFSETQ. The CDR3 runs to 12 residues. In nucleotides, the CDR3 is TGCGCCAGCAGCTTGGGGGCCTACGAGCAGTACTTC. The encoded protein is CASSLGAYEQYF.

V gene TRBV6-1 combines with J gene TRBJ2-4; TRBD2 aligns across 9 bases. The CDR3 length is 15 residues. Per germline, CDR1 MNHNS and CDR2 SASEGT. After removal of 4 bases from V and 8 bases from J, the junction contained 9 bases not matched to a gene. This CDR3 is CASSVSGGGGDIQYF. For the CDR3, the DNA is TGTGCCAGCAGTGTTAGCGGGGGTGGGGGTGACATTCAGTACTTC.

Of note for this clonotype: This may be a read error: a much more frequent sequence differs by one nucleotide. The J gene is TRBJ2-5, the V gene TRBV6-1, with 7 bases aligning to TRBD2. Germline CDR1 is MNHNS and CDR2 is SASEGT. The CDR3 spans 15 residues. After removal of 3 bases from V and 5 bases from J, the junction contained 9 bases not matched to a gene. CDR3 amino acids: CASSDPWEGKETQYF. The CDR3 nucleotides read TGTGCCAGCAGTGACCCCTGGGAGGGGAAGGAGACCCAGTACTTC.

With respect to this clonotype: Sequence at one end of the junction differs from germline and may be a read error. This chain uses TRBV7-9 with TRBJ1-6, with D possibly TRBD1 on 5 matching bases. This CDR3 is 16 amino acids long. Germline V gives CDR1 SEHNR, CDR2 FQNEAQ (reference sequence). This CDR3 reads CASSSPSGRGVVGQYF. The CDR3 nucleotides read TGTGCCAGCAGCAGTCCTAGCGGGAGGGGAGTAGTAGGGCAGTACTTT.

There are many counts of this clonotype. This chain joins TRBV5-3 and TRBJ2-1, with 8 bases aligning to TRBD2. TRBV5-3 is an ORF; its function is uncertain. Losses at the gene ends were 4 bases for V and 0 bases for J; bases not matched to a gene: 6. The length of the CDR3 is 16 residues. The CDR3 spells CARSGSGSTSYNEQFF. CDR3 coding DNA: TGTGCCAGAAGCGGGAGCGGGAGCACCTCCTACAATGAGCAGTTCTTC.

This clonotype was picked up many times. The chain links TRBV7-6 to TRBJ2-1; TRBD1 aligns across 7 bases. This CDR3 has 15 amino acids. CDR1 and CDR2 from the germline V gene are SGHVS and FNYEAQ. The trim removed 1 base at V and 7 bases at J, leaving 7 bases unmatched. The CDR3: CASSLGTTGWNEQFF. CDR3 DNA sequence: TGTGCCAGCAGCTTAGGGACGACAGGGTGGAATGAGCAGTTCTTC.

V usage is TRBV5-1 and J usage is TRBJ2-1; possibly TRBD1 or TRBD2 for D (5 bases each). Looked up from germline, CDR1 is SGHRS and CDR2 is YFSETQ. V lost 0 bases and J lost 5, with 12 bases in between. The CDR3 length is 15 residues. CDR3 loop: CASSLERGGHNEQFF. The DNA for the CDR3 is TGCGCCAGCAGCTTGGAACGGGGCGGCCACAATGAGCAGTTCTTC.

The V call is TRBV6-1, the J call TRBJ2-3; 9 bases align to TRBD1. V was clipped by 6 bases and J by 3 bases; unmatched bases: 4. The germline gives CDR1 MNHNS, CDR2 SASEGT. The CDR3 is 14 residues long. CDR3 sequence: CASRVQGATDTQYF. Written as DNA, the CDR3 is TGTGCCAGCAGAGTACAGGGGGCTACAGATACGCAGTATTTT.

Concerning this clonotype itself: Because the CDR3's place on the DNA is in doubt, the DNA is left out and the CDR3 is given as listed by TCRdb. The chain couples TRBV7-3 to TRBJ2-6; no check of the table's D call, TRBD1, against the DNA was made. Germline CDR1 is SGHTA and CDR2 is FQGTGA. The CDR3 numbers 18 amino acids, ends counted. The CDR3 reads CASSLYNPEGSLWLHLRF.

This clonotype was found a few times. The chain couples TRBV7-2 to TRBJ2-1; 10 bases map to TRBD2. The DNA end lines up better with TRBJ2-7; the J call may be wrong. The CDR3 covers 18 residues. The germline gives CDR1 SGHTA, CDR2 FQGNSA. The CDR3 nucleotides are TGTGCCAGCAGCTTAGCGCTGTCTAGCGGGAGTATAGGCTACGAGCAGTACTTC. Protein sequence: CASSLALSSGSIGYEQYF.

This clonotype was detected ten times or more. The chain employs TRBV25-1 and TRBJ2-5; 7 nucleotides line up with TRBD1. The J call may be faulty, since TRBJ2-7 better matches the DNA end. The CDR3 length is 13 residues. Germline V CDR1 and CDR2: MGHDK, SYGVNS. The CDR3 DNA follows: TGTGCCGTCTCAGGACAGGAGGCCTACGAGCAGTACTTC. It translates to CAVSGQEAYEQYF.

The CDR3 DNA sequence: TGTGCCAGCAGCCGCAGGACAAGGGAGCAGTACTTC. Its translation: CASSRRTREQYF. The genes are TRBV11-2 and TRBJ2-5; the D gene could be TRBD1 or TRBD2 (5 bases each). CDR1 is SGHAT and CDR2 is FQNNGV in the germline V gene. This CDR3 has 12 residues. Trimming stripped 5 bases from V and 11 bases from J, with 15 bases between. The whole variable domain, filled in from reference TRBV11-2 and TRBJ2-5, reads EAGVAQSPRYKIIEKRQSVAFWCNPISGHATLYWYQQILGQGPKLLIQFQNNGVVDDSQLPKDRFSAERLKGVDSTLKIQPAKLEDSAVYLCASSRRTREQYFGPGTRLLVL.

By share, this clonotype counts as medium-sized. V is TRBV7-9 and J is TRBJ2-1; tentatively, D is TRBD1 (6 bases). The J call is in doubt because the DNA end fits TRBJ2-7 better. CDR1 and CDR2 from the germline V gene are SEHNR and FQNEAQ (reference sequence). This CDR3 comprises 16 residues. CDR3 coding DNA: TGTGCCAGCAGCTTAGACAGGGCGAGCTCCTACAATGAGCAGTACTTC. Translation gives CASSLDRASSYNEQYF.